Each of the 15 T cell receptor beta chains below was sequenced from the same sample in a study of monozygotic twins with inflammatory bowel disease. No DNA is given; TCRdb re-called the 5' RACE reads and lists each CDR3 protein once. The ten top clones account for under 3%, within a sample of 420,000 or so distinct CDR3 sequences. What was sequenced was blood. These receptors were obtained from a human donor with ulcerative colitis or Crohn's disease, or a healthy co-twin of an affected twin (not recorded which).

This chain uses TRBV27 with TRBJ1-2; TCRdb selects TRBD1, and the lack of DNA leaves this call unchecked. The CDR3 sequence is 15 residues long. In germline, CDR1 is MNHEY, CDR2 SMNVEV (reference sequence). This CDR3 reads CASSLRQGASYGYTF.

This sequence joins TRBV3-1 and TRBJ1-1. The CDR3 loop spans 13 amino acids. The germline CDR1 and CDR2 sequences are LGHDT and YNNKEL (reference sequence). The CDR3 sequence: CASRGSGGTEAFF.

J is TRBJ2-1 and V is TRBV5-1; TCRdb selects TRBD1, and the lack of DNA leaves this call unchecked. Germline V gene lookup returns CDR1 SGHRS and CDR2 YFSETQ. The length of the CDR3 is 15 residues. CDR3 sequence: CASSLEGTFGNEQFF.

The V and J genes are TRBV6-5 and TRBJ2-1; with no DNA, the TCRdb D assignment of TRBD2 cannot be verified. Germline V CDR1 and CDR2: MNHEY, SVGAGI. This CDR3 is 16 amino acids long. The CDR3 reads CASSYSWDSSYNEQFF.

The chain combines TRBV20-1 with TRBJ1-2; TCRdb selects TRBD1, and the lack of DNA leaves this call unchecked. The CDR3 runs 16 residues. The germline CDR1 and CDR2 sequences are DFQATT and SNEGSKA (reference sequence). CDR3 protein: CSARDNVRGATGGYTF.

This chain uses TRBV6-5 with TRBJ2-7. This CDR3 is 12 amino acids long. Germline CDR1 and CDR2: MNHEY and SVGAGI. This CDR3 reads CASSKFPYEQYF.

V usage is TRBV6-4 and J usage is TRBJ2-7. This CDR3 spans 12 amino acids. Germline V CDR1 and CDR2: MRHNA, SNTAGT. CDR3: CASTAVGYEQYF.

The chain is built from TRBV7-9 and TRBJ2-3; TCRdb names TRBD1, which stays unverified in the absence of DNA. CDR1 and CDR2 from the germline V gene are SEHNR and FQNEAQ (reference sequence). This CDR3 region has 15 residues. CDR3 amino acids: CAIPSLGGVTDTQYF.

The rearrangement links TRBV7-2 to TRBJ2-7. This CDR3 has 13 residues. The germline CDR1 and CDR2 sequences are SGHTA and FQGNSA. The CDR3 here is CASSIDIPYEQYF.

The V gene is TRBV5-4, the J gene TRBJ1-1; lacking DNA, the TRBD1 call made by TCRdb goes unchecked. In germline, CDR1 is SGHNT, CDR2 YYREEE (reference sequence). This CDR3 region has 15 residues. CDR3 protein: CASSSGGTGRTEAFF.

This chain's CDR3 is CASSLVLAGGSADTQYF. V gene TRBV5-1 combines with J gene TRBJ2-3; the TCRdb call, TRBD2, lacks DNA for checking. This CDR3 comprises 17 residues. The V gene's germline CDR1 is SGHRS and CDR2 YFSETQ.

The chain links TRBV12-3 or TRBV12-4 to TRBJ2-7; no DNA is available, so the TRBD1 call from TCRdb remains unchecked. The CDR3 is 16 residues long. This CDR3 reads CASSSPPGLGGYEQYF.

The rearrangement joins TRBV30 to TRBJ2-5; TCRdb selects TRBD2, and the lack of DNA leaves this call unchecked. CDR1 is GTSNPN, CDR2 SVGIG, per germline (reference sequence). The CDR3 consists of 16 residues. This chain's CDR3 is CAWSVAPGRVEETQYF.

The rearrangement uses TRBV5-1 and TRBJ2-2; the D gene TCRdb calls, TRBD2, cannot be checked with no DNA. This CDR3 spans 16 amino acids. Germline V gene data show CDR1 as SGHRS and CDR2 as YFSETQ. The CDR3 loop reads CASSFGTSGISGELFF.

This chain uses TRBV20-1 with TRBJ1-5. The CDR3 contains 14 residues. CDR1 and CDR2 (germline): DFQATT, SNEGSKA (reference sequence). CDR3 protein: CSAREQFSNQPQHF.